The T cell receptor beta chain under discussion was sequenced for a study of T cells in Graves' hyperthyroidism and ophthalmopathy. RNA transcripts yielded amplified TCR beta CDR3 regions. The primer set for the first-round RT-PCR of the TCR CDR3 was HTBI. TCRdb re-analysed the multiplex PCR reads in MiXCR, keeping a single row per CDR3 protein. The table lists 490,000 or so distinct CDR3 sequences, 15% to 20% of them singletons. From germline, CDR1 is LGHDT and CDR2 YNNKEL (reference sequence). This CDR3 has 15 residues. With 0 bases removed from V and 0 bases from J, the gap between germline ends came to 9 bases.

Input material: blood. The chain couples TRBV3-1 to TRBJ2-7; D not resolved. This TCR was recovered from a woman in her thirties with Graves' ophthalmopathy. The CDR3 nucleotides read TGTGCCAGCAGCCAAGAAAAACTTAGCTCCTACGAGCAGTACTTC. Amino acids: CASSQEKLSSYEQYF.